The 8 T cell receptor beta chains below all came from one sample that was sequenced in a study of T cells in Graves' hyperthyroidism and ophthalmopathy. TCR beta CDR3 sequences were amplified from RNA transcripts. HTBI primers drove first-round RT-PCR of the TCR CDR3. TCRdb passed the multiplex PCR reads through MiXCR, listing each CDR3 protein once. The sample shows 450,000 to 650,000 distinct CDR3 sequences, 20% of them seen only once. The specimen was blood. The receptors were sampled from a man aged 18 to 30 with Graves' hyperthyroidism.

The sample holds many counts of this clonotype. The chain couples TRBV30 to TRBJ2-7; no reliable D call. The CDR3 covers 13 residues. Looked up from germline, CDR1 is GTSNPN and CDR2 is SVGIG (reference sequence). V was clipped by 5 bases and J by 0 bases, with 11 bases between them. This CDR3 reads CAWANSNSYEQYF. CDR3 nucleotides: TGTGCCTGGGCTAACAGCAACTCCTACGAGCAGTACTTC.

This clonotype was counted only a few times. The gene calls are TRBV6-5 and TRBJ1-3; TRBD1 matches 7 bases. The CDR3 has 15 amino acids. Germline lookup yields CDR1 MNHEY and CDR2 SVGAGI. The junction had 8 bases not matched to a gene; V was cut back by 5 bases and J by 4 bases. CDR3 loop: CASSHNRGFGNTIYF. CDR3 DNA: TGTGCCAGCAGTCACAACAGGGGATTCGGAAACACCATATATTTT.

This clonotype was detected ten times or more. The CDR3 nucleotides are TGTGCCTGGAGTGTAATACAGCCCGGACAAGAGACCCAGTACTTC. Translating gives CAWSVIQPGQETQYF. The chain joins TRBV30 to TRBJ2-5; D uncertain. This CDR3 has 15 residues. Trimming pared 0 bases from V and 2 bases from J, leaving 13 bases between. The germline V gene has CDR1 GTSNPN and CDR2 SVGIG (reference sequence).

This clonotype was recorded many times. The V gene is TRBV4-2, the J gene TRBJ2-5; 10 positions agree with TRBD2. Trimming at V came to 0 bases and at J to 5 bases, leaving 6 bases not matched to a gene. From germline, CDR1 is LGHNA and CDR2 YNFKEQ. This CDR3 spans 16 amino acids. CDR3 in amino acids: CASSQDFSGGPETQYF. The CDR3 DNA is TGTGCCAGCAGCCAAGATTTTAGCGGGGGGCCGGAGACCCAGTACTTC.

By share of the sample, this clonotype is large. The rearrangement links TRBV28 to TRBJ1-2, with TRBD1 matching over 8 bases. V shed 3 bases and J 4 bases; nucleotides not matched to a gene: 7. Germline V gives CDR1 MDHEN, CDR2 SYDVKM. This CDR3 is 15 amino acids long. CDR3 coding DNA: TGTGCCAGCAGTTTGGGGACAGGCGAGGGCTATGGCTACACCTTC. Protein: CASSLGTGEGYGYTF.

This clonotype came up many times. The V gene is TRBV6-5, the J gene TRBJ2-5, with D possibly matching TRBD1 (6 bases). V was trimmed by 0 bases and J by 2 bases, leaving 13 bases between them. The CDR3 runs 16 residues. CDR1 is MNHEY and CDR2 is SVGAGI in the germline V gene. CDR3 bases: TGTGCCAGCAGTTACTCGGGGGCCAGGGATCAAGAGACCCAGTACTTC. This sequence encodes CASSYSGARDQETQYF.

This clonotype has at least ten counts. The V gene is TRBV27, the J gene TRBJ2-2; D possibly matches TRBD1 or TRBD2 (6 bases each). Germline CDR1 reads MNHEY; CDR2 reads SMNVEV (reference sequence). This CDR3 spans 18 amino acids. V lost 8 bases to trimming and J lost 5 bases, with 27 bases between them. CDR3 protein: CASCPFVNRGEATGELFF. The CDR3 DNA reads TGTGCCAGCTGTCCGTTTGTCAATAGGGGGGAAGCTACCGGGGAGCTGTTTTTT.

This clonotype was recorded many times. Here the CDR3 DNA reads TGTGCCAGCATAGGTAAAGGGCCCGAAGCTTTCTTT. Residues: CASIGKGPEAFF. The genes are TRBV6-2 or TRBV6-3 and TRBJ1-1; D is undetermined. Germline-derived CDR1 and CDR2 are MNHEY and SVGEGT. The CDR3 is made up of 12 amino acids. Trimming removed 7 bases at V and 8 bases at J, with 14 bases between.